Listed below are T cell receptor beta chains from one sample, sequenced in a study of CXCR3-negative and CXCR3-positive naive CD8 T cells. After re-calling the 5' RACE reads, TCRdb lists one entry per CDR3 protein, DNA absent. Its clone listing holds some 99,000 distinct CDR3 sequences. Sequencing used naive CXCR3+ CD8+ T cells from blood. All receptors come from a human donor in good health. Some clones in this sample may be carry-over from other donors' samples. The CDR3 runs from the conserved cysteine through the conserved F or W.

cdr3_aa j_call v_call
CASGEETNRGRVSSGANVLTF TRBJ2-6 TRBV10-1
CASSPSGGYEQYF TRBJ2-7 TRBV7-9
CASSSGLQETQYF TRBJ2-5 TRBV7-2
CASRDSVEDEQFF TRBJ2-1 TRBV27
CASSQESRQGAYGYTF TRBJ1-2 TRBV4-3
CASSQISGQSFYEQYF TRBJ2-7 TRBV9
CASKPGRSNEQYF TRBJ2-7 TRBV12-3/TRBV12-4
CASSLMLKDREETQYF TRBJ2-5 TRBV28
CASSGGLAGVSYNEQFF TRBJ2-1 TRBV9
CAWTRTGEYNEQFF TRBJ2-1 TRBV30
CASSPQPSRDRVYEQYF TRBJ2-7 TRBV4-1
CSVEQGNDEQYF TRBJ2-7 TRBV29-1
CASSPRDRASGYTF TRBJ1-2 TRBV4-3
CASSRPGQVETQYF TRBJ2-5 TRBV12-3/TRBV12-4
CSASQGEVNSPLHF TRBJ1-6 TRBV20-1
CASSSGGLYNEQFF TRBJ2-1 TRBV27
CSARERAYGRAYNEQFF TRBJ2-1 TRBV20-1
CASSLNRYGAVEANVLTF TRBJ2-6 TRBV27
CASSWASSYNEQFF TRBJ2-1 TRBV6-2/TRBV6-3
CASRAQGYKTYNEQFF TRBJ2-1 TRBV19
CASSPSGGDSYNEQFF TRBJ2-1 TRBV27
CASSYLGAVNARLFF TRBJ2-2 TRBV6-2/TRBV6-3
CASSTGTGAEETQYF TRBJ2-5 TRBV7-3
CASSLALGMNTEAFF TRBJ1-1 TRBV12-3/TRBV12-4
CASSLTGTGSDEQYF TRBJ2-7 TRBV7-2
CASSPHGLAGGQYDEQYF TRBJ2-7 TRBV5-1